These T cell receptor beta chains were read from a single sample in a study of cytomegalovirus exposure and HLA in healthy donors. The method was immunoSEQ multiplex PCR; TCRdb's version includes in-frame clones alone and lacks a portion of them. Its clone listing holds under 150,000 clones. The specimen was PBMCs. The source is a man between 35 and 55 years old in good health and CMV-seronegative. Each CDR3 is given with its conserved first and last residue. The order of the fields is D gene, V gene, J gene, CDR3 length, CDR3 protein, CDR3 DNA. A D gene is named only where the DNA matches it firmly.

>TRBD1|TRBV2|TRBJ2-7|14
CASTFGTGYGEQYF
TGTGCCAGCACCTTTGGGACAGGGTACGGCGAGCAGTACTTC
>NA|TRBV11-2|TRBJ2-2|12
CASGGRTGELFF
TGTGCCAGCGGGGGCCGAACCGGGGAGCTGTTTTTT
>TRBD2|TRBV5-4|TRBJ2-7|14
CASSSGTSAYEQYF
TGTGCCAGCAGCTCCGGGACTAGCGCCTACGAGCAGTACTTC
>TRBD1|TRBV5-4|TRBJ2-3|15
CASSQTGGGSDTQYF
TGTGCCAGCAGCCAGACAGGGGGTGGCTCAGATACGCAGTATTTT
>TRBD1|TRBV11-2|TRBJ2-1|15
CASSLDGGQGSMQFF
TGTGCCAGCAGCTTAGATGGGGGACAGGGGTCGATGCAGTTCTTC
>NA|TRBV10-3|TRBJ1-3|14
CATDGTGSGNTIYF
TGTGCCACCGACGGAACAGGCTCTGGAAACACCATATATTTT
>TRBD1|TRBV6-6|TRBJ1-3|15
CASSYRQGVGNTIYF
TGTGCCAGCAGTTACCGACAGGGCGTTGGAAACACCATATATTTT
>NA|TRBV5-6|TRBJ2-5|15
CASSLGLAGQIPQYF
TGTGCCAGCAGCTTGGGGCTAGCCGGGCAGATTCCCCAGTACTTC
>TRBD1|TRBV7-3|TRBJ2-5|13
CASSTGGGETQYF
TGTGCCAGCAGTACAGGGGGCGGGGAGACCCAGTACTTC
>NA|TRBV2|TRBJ2-1|12
CASRTVTNEQFF
TGTGCCAGCAGGACAGTTACAAATGAGCAGTTCTTC
>NA|TRBV12-5|TRBJ1-5|14
CASGLVTESQPQHF
TGTGCTAGTGGTTTGGTAACGGAGAGTCAGCCCCAGCATTTT
>TRBD1|TRBV5-4|TRBJ1-1|13
CASNRGRDTEAFF
TGTGCCAGCAACAGGGGGCGGGACACTGAAGCTTTCTTT
>NA|TRBV5-4|TRBJ1-1|14
CASSLDSLNAEAFF
TGTGCCAGCAGCTTGGACAGTTTGAACGCTGAAGCTTTCTTT
>NA|TRBV7-9|TRBJ1-1|13
CASSLGQNTEAFF
TGTGCCAGCAGCTTAGGGCAGAACACTGAAGCTTTCTTT
>TRBD1|TRBV19|TRBJ1-4|16
CASSENRGGEREKLFF
TGTGCCAGTAGTGAAAACAGGGGGGGTGAAAGAGAAAAACTGTTTTTT
>NA|TRBV5-1|TRBJ2-1|14
CASRSGLSYNEQFF
TGCGCCAGCAGGTCGGGACTTTCCTACAATGAGCAGTTCTTC
>NA|TRBV11-1|TRBJ2-5|16
CASSLAPSGYQETQYF
TGTGCCAGCAGCTTAGCCCCTTCGGGGTACCAAGAGACCCAGTACTTC
>NA|TRBV7-2|TRBJ2-4|15
CASSLAEEVGNIQYF
TGTGCCAGCAGCTTAGCCGAGGAAGTCGGAAACATTCAGTACTTC
>NA|TRBV29-1|TRBJ1-6|20
CSVGDMGARPPRGYNSPLHF
TGCAGCGTTGGGGACATGGGGGCACGTCCTCCGAGGGGCTATAATTCACCCCTCCACTTT
>NA|TRBV6-1|TRBJ2-4|15
CASSDTGIAKNIQYF
TGTGCCAGCAGTGATACGGGGATAGCCAAAAACATTCAGTACTTC
>TRBD2|TRBV7-2|TRBJ2-5|15
CASSLGLAGVETQYF
TGTGCCAGCAGCTTAGGGCTAGCGGGGGTGGAGACCCAGTACTTC
>TRBD2|TRBV9|TRBJ2-1|16
CASSASTRGAFNEQFF
TGTGCCAGCAGCGCCTCAACGCGGGGGGCGTTCAATGAGCAGTTCTTC
>NA|TRBV15|TRBJ1-2|14
CATSRDNRRDGYTF
TGTGCCACCAGCAGAGATAACAGGAGGGATGGCTACACCTTC
>NA|TRBV27|TRBJ1-2|14
CASSHRSQGKGYTF
TGTGCCAGCAGTCACAGGAGCCAGGGGAAAGGCTACACCTTC
>TRBD2|TRBV6-1|TRBJ2-1|15
CASRPTSGVNNEQFF
TGTGCCAGCAGACCGACTAGCGGGGTGAACAATGAGCAGTTCTTC
>NA|TRBV27|TRBJ1-2|13
CASSSRFVYGYTF
TGTGCCAGCAGCTCCCGGTTCGTCTATGGCTACACCTTC
>NA|TRBV11-1|TRBJ2-2|12
CASSYLGGELFF
TGTGCCAGCAGCTACCTCGGGGGGGAGCTGTTTTTT
>TRBD1|TRBV4-1|TRBJ2-2|15
CATKTGERDTGELFF
TGCGCCACCAAAACAGGGGAGAGGGACACCGGGGAGCTGTTTTTT
>TRBD1|TRBV11-3|TRBJ2-7|15
CASSLSTGPTYEQYF
TGTGCCAGCAGCTTGTCGACAGGGCCAACCTACGAGCAGTACTTC
>TRBD1|TRBV25-1|TRBJ1-5|12
CASRGQGQPQHF
TGTGCCAGCAGGGGACAGGGTCAGCCCCAGCATTTT
>NA|TRBV7-9|TRBJ2-5|14
CASSSRGSNETQYF
TGTGCCAGCAGCTCCCGGGGTAGCAACGAGACCCAGTACTTC
>NA|TRBV7-3|TRBJ2-5|14
CASSLKGLQETQYF
TGTGCCAGCAGCCTCAAGGGGTTGCAAGAGACCCAGTACTTC
>NA|TRBV6-1|TRBJ2-3|15
CASSEAKGGTDTQYF
TGTGCCAGCAGTGAAGCGAAAGGGGGCACAGATACGCAGTATTTT
>NA|TRBV6-5|TRBJ2-7|14
CASSYEGSSYEQYF
TGTGCCAGCAGTTACGAGGGTAGCTCCTACGAGCAGTACTTC
>NA|TRBV28|TRBJ1-2|13
CASSPPGENGYTF
TGTGCCAGCAGTCCACCAGGGGAAAATGGCTACACCTTC
>TRBD1|TRBV19|TRBJ2-1|14
CASSPGTGGAEQFF
TGTGCCAGTAGTCCTGGGACAGGGGGGGCGGAGCAGTTCTTC
>NA|TRBV2|TRBJ2-7|11
CASSPSYEQYF
TGTGCCAGCAGTCCTAGTTACGAGCAGTACTTC
>TRBD1|TRBV18|TRBJ1-1|14
CASSPRQGITEAFF
TGTGCCAGCTCCCCCAGACAGGGGATCACTGAAGCTTTCTTT
>NA|TRBV2|TRBJ2-3|13
CASTRGITDTQYF
TGTGCCAGCACAAGGGGCATCACAGATACGCAGTATTTT
>NA|TRBV11-3|TRBJ1-2|11
CASSFKCGYTF
TGTGCCAGCAGCTTCAAATGTGGCTACACCTTC
>NA|TRBV27|TRBJ1-1|14
CASSFAESNTEAFF
TGTGCCAGCAGTTTTGCGGAGTCGAACACTGAAGCTTTCTTT
>TRBD1|TRBV5-5|TRBJ2-7|14
CASSQIRDSYEQYF
TGTGCCAGCAGCCAGATCCGGGACAGCTACGAGCAGTACTTC
>TRBD1|TRBV11-2|TRBJ2-2|19
CASSLRGRMRQGADGELFF
TGTGCCAGCAGCTTACGGGGTCGAATGCGACAGGGGGCGGACGGGGAGCTGTTTTTT
>TRBD2|TRBV10-3|TRBJ2-5|16
CAISEPGLAGSETQYF
TGTGCCATCAGTGAGCCCGGACTAGCGGGGTCAGAGACCCAGTACTTC
>NA|TRBV6-6|TRBJ1-5|13
CASMLDSNQPQHF
TGTGCCAGCATGTTAGATAGCAATCAGCCCCAGCATTTT
>TRBD1|TRBV19|TRBJ1-5|14
CATSRQGHNQPQHF
TGTGCCACCTCAAGACAGGGGCACAATCAGCCCCAGCATTTT
>TRBD2|TRBV5-1|TRBJ2-7|14
CASRVERGTYEQYF
TGCGCCAGCCGGGTAGAGCGGGGGACCTACGAGCAGTACTTC
>TRBD1|TRBV10-3|TRBJ2-1|14
CAIRTTGVSNEQFF
TGTGCCATCAGGACCACAGGGGTTAGCAATGAGCAGTTCTTC
>NA|TRBV27|TRBJ2-1|15
CASSRDLGGYNEQFF
TGTGCCAGCAGTCGAGATTTGGGGGGATACAATGAGCAGTTCTTC
>NA|TRBV28|TRBJ1-2|15
CASSTGTPNNYGYTF
TGTGCCAGCAGTACCGGGACACCTAATAACTATGGCTACACCTTC
>TRBD1|TRBV7-9|TRBJ1-1|13
CAARRQGVTEAFF
TGTGCCGCAAGGAGACAGGGGGTCACTGAAGCTTTCTTT